The source of this T cell receptor (beta chain) is a study of regulatory T cells in long-lasting Graves disease. Study as a whole: Over-5-year antithyroid drug use with positive TSH receptor antibodies defined persistent Graves' disease in the study. Overall study findings and caveats: In persistent patients, shared public clonotypes (approximately 3,000) outnumbered those in new patients (about 1,000). TRBV28 was favored in persistent disease, as were TRBJ1-2 and TRBJ2-5.

This CDR3 region has 12 residues. The V end was cut by 4 bases, the J end by 6 bases, with 12 bases between. Germline V gene data show CDR1 as SQVTM and CDR2 as ANQGSEA. Noted time point: persistent/refractory GD, antithyroid drugs over 5 years with positive TRAb. Making the TCR library involved RNA that had been extracted from PBMCs. Through Arm-PCR of CDR3 regions and iRepertoire HTBI primers, TCR beta libraries were built. Using its own MiXCR run on the multiplex PCR reads, TCRdb lists one record per CDR3 protein. The data show almost 350,000 distinct CDR3 sequences, around a fifth seen once. Ten or more counts support this clonotype. Its target is not known.

The specimen was peripheral blood mononuclear cells (PBMCs), collected when the disease was refractory, from a patient treated with antithyroid drugs. The receptor was derived from a female donor with Graves disease. V usage is TRBV29-1 and J usage is TRBJ1-1; D may be TRBD1 (5 bases). CDR3 amino acids: CSVADKRAEAFF. As DNA, the CDR3 is TGCAGCGTTGCGGACAAACGGGCTGAAGCTTTCTTT.